A selection of T cell receptor beta chains follows, all from one sample in a study of blood T cell repertoires in COVID-19. Assay used: immunoSEQ multiplex PCR; TCRdb lists only in-frame clones, some missing. The table has around 130,000 clones, 75% to 90% seen once; the top ten hold around 18%. The specimen was peripheral blood. These receptors all come from a man aged 50 to 59 with active or convalescent COVID-19. The CDR3 runs from the conserved cysteine through the conserved F or W. D genes are given only for firm matches. Size is omitted from some rows. Given values are once, few, many or a class for expanded clones.

V gene,J gene,D gene,clone size,CDR3 protein,CDR3 DNA
TRBV6-2/TRBV6-3,TRBJ2-1,NA,NA,CASSLLANEQFF,TGTGCCAGCAGTCTTCTAGCCAATGAGCAGTTCTTC
TRBV7-2,TRBJ1-2,TRBD1,NA,CASSLVRQGGDGYTF,TGTGCCAGCAGCTTAGTAAGACAGGGTGGAGATGGCTACACCTTC
TRBV19,TRBJ2-7,TRBD2,NA,CASSPGLATYEQYF,TGTGCCAGTAGTCCGGGACTAGCTACCTACGAGCAGTACTTC
TRBV10-3,TRBJ1-1,TRBD1,NA,CAISAPGQMNTEAFF,TGTGCCATCAGCGCACCGGGACAGATGAACACTGAAGCTTTCTTT
TRBV4-1,TRBJ1-3,NA,NA,CASSQEGTSGNTIYF,TGCGCCAGCAGCCAAGAGGGTACTTCGGGGAACACCATATATTTT
TRBV9,TRBJ2-3,NA,once,CASSVGQSPDTQYF,TGTGCCAGCAGCGTAGGGCAAAGTCCAGATACGCAGTATTTT
TRBV9,TRBJ2-1,TRBD1,NA,CASSVGGQTSYNEQFF,TGTGCCAGCAGCGTAGGGGGACAGACCTCCTACAATGAGCAGTTCTTC
TRBV28,TRBJ2-7,TRBD1,NA,CASSPGTGGFEQYF,TGTGCCAGCAGCCCCGGGACAGGGGGCTTCGAGCAGTACTTC
TRBV14,TRBJ2-1,NA,NA,CASSQDLTYNEQFF,TGTGCCAGCAGCCAAGATCTAACCTACAATGAGCAGTTCTTC
TRBV23-1,TRBJ2-5,TRBD1,NA,CASSQPDRNLWYQETQYF,TGCGCCAGCAGTCAACCGGACAGGAACCTTTGGTACCAAGAGACCCAGTACTTC
TRBV28,TRBJ2-2,TRBD2,NA,CASSFSAGANTGELFF,TGTGCCAGCAGTTTTTCAGCGGGGGCGAACACCGGGGAGCTGTTTTTT
TRBV25-1,TRBJ1-4,TRBD1,NA,CASSETRDRDREKLFF,TGTGCCAGCAGTGAAACCCGGGACAGGGATAGGGAAAAACTGTTTTTT
TRBV5-1,TRBJ2-6,NA,NA,CASSPPGTGANVLTF,TGCGCCAGCAGCCCCCCAGGGACTGGGGCCAACGTCCTGACTTTC
TRBV7-2,TRBJ2-1,TRBD1,NA,CASSLLQGLWGNEQFF,TGTGCCAGCAGCTTATTACAGGGGTTATGGGGTAATGAGCAGTTCTTC
TRBV12-5,TRBJ1-3,TRBD1,NA,CASGLGQGRGTIYF,TGTGCTAGTGGTTTGGGACAGGGCAGGGGCACCATATATTTT
TRBV5-1,TRBJ1-2,NA,NA,CASSYDSGLGYGYTF,TGCGCCAGCAGCTATGACTCAGGGTTAGGCTATGGCTACACCTTC
TRBV19,TRBJ1-5,NA,NA,CASSLQGTSNQPQHF,TGTGCCAGTAGCTTACAGGGAACTAGCAATCAGCCCCAGCATTTT
TRBV27,TRBJ2-2,TRBD1,NA,CASRDRPNTGELFF,TGTGCCAGCCGGGACAGACCGAACACCGGGGAGCTGTTTTTT
TRBV27,TRBJ2-7,TRBD1,few,CASSPTPGQQAYEQYF,TGTGCCAGCAGCCCCACCCCGGGACAGCAGGCCTACGAGCAGTACTTC
TRBV10-3,TRBJ1-3,NA,NA,CAITLNPDSGNTIYF,TGTGCCATCACGCTTAACCCAGACTCTGGAAACACCATATATTTT
TRBV5-8,TRBJ2-7,TRBD1,NA,CASSFGTGGTYEQYF,TGTGCCAGCAGCTTTGGGACAGGGGGCACCTACGAGCAGTACTTC
TRBV18,TRBJ2-5,NA,NA,CASSPDSHETQYF,TGTGCCAGCTCACCGGACTCGCATGAGACCCAGTACTTC
TRBV6-1,TRBJ2-6,NA,NA,CASSEALGAGANVLTF,TGTGCCAGCAGTGAAGCGCTGGGGGCCGGGGCCAACGTCCTGACTTTC
TRBV7-2,TRBJ1-6,NA,NA,CASSLGRHSYNSPLHF,TGTGCCAGCAGCTTGGGCAGGCACTCCTATAATTCACCCCTCCACTTT